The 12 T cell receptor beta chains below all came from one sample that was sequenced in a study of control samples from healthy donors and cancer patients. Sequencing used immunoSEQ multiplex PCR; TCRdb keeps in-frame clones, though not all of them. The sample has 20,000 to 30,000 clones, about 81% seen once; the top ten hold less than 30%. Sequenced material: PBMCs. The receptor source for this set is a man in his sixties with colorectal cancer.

CDR3 in DNA: TGCGCCAGCAGCCCCTTACCCGGGACGGCGTATGGCTACACCTTC. Residues: CASSPLPGTAYGYTF. This chain joins TRBV5-1 and TRBJ1-2; D possibly corresponds to TRBD1 (5 bases). CDR1 is SGHRS and CDR2 is YFSETQ in the germline V gene. The V end was cut by 4 bases, the J end by 5 bases, with 18 bases between. CDR3 length: 15 residues.

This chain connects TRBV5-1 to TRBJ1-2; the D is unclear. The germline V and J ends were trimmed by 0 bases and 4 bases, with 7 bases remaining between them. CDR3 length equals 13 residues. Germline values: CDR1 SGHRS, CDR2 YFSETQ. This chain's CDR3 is CASSLDSFYGYTF. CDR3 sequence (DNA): TGCGCCAGCAGCTTGGACAGCTTCTATGGCTACACCTTC.

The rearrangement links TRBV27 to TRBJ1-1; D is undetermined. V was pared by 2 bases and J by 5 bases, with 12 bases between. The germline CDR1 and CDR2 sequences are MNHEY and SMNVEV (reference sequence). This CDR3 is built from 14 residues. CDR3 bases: TGTGCCAGCAGTTTACGCTCCTTCCGGACTGAAGCTTTCTTT. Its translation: CASSLRSFRTEAFF.

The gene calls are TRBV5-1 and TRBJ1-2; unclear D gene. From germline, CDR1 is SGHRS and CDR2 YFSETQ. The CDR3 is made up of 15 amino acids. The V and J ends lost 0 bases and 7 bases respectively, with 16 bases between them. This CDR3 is CASSLDEANVGGYTF. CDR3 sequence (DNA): TGCGCCAGCAGCTTGGATGAGGCGAATGTAGGTGGCTACACCTTC.

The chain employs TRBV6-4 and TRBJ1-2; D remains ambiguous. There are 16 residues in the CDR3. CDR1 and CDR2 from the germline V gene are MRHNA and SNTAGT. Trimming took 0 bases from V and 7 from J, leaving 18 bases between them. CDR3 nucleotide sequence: TGTGCCAGCAGTGACTCACCCACGATGGAGAATTCTGGCTACACCTTC. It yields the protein CASSDSPTMENSGYTF.

The CDR3 region has the DNA TGTGCCAGCAGCCCCGGGACACCGAGCTCTGGAAACACCATATATTTT. Protein sequence: CASSPGTPSSGNTIYF. This chain uses TRBV3-1 (or the pseudogene TRBV3-2) with TRBJ1-3; D might be TRBD1 (6 bases). Germline-derived CDR1 and CDR2 are LGHDT and YNNKEL (reference sequence). Deletions cut 4 bases from V and 0 bases from J, with 13 bases between. This CDR3 is built from 16 residues.

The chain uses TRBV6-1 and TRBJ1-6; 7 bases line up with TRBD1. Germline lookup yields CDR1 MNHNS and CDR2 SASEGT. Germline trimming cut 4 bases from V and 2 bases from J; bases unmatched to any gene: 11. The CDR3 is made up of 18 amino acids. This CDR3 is CASSASYRGGTYNSPLHF. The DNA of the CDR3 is TGTGCCAGCAGTGCCTCATACAGGGGAGGGACCTATAATTCACCCCTCCACTTT.

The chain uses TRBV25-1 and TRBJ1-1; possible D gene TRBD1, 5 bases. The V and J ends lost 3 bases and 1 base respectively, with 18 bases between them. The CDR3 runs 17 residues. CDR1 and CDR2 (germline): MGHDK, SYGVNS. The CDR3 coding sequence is TGTGCCAGCAGTGATCGGGGCAGGGCGGGGAGGAACACTGAAGCTTTCTTT. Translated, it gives CASSDRGRAGRNTEAFF.

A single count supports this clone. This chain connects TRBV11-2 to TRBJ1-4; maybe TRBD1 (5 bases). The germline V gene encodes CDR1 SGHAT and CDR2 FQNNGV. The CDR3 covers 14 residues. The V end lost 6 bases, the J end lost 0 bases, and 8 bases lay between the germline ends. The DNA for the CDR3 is TGTGCCAGCAGGGGGACTTCAACTAATGAAAAACTGTTTTTT. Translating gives CASRGTSTNEKLFF.

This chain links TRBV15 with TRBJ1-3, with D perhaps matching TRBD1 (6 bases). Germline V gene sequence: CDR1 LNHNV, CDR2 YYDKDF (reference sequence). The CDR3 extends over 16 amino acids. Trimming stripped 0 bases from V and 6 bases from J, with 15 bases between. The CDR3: CATSREAVEGENTIYF. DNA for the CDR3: TGTGCCACCAGCAGAGAGGCGGTCGAGGGGGAAAACACCATATATTTT.

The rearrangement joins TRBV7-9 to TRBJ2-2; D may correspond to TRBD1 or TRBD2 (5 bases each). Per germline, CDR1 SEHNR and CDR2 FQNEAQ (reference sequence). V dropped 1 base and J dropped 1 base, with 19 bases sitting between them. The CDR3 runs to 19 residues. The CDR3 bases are TGTGCCAGCAGCTTAGTGCCGGGGCCGATACTGTGGAACACCGGGGAGCTGTTTTTT. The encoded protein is CASSLVPGPILWNTGELFF.

CDR3 protein: CAWNQRGDLETQYF. The DNA of the CDR3 is TGTGCCTGGAATCAGCGGGGGGACCTGGAGACCCAGTACTTC. This sequence joins TRBV30 and TRBJ2-5; TRBD2 matches 9 bases. After removal of 4 bases from V and 5 bases from J, the junction contained 8 bases not matched to a gene. Germline V gene lookup returns CDR1 GTSNPN and CDR2 SVGIG (reference sequence). The CDR3 runs to 14 residues.